One sample yielded the 8 T cell receptor beta chains listed below, sequenced in a study of blood T cell repertoires in COVID-19. TCRdb's copy holds only in-frame clones and misses some; the assay was immunoSEQ multiplex PCR. The sample has more than 300,000 clones, 80% to 90% seen once. Sequenced material: PBMCs or T cells enriched from blood (not recorded which). These receptors were taken from a woman between 18 and 29 years old who had recovered from COVID-19.

The chain links TRBV2 to TRBJ1-3; D not resolved. V shed 7 bases and J shed 2 bases, with 21 bases lying between them. Germline CDR1 SNHLY, CDR2 FYNNEI. The CDR3 runs 17 residues. The CDR3 protein is CASMGVLYGRAGNTIYF. As DNA, the CDR3 is TGTGCCAGCATGGGTGTCCTCTACGGCCGGGCTGGAAACACCATATATTTT.

This clone has more than one count but fewer than ten. The J gene is TRBJ1-1, the V gene TRBV25-1, with 9 bases fitting TRBD1. This CDR3 has 16 amino acids. J gave up 7 bases and V 5 bases, and 14 bases lay outside the gene matches. CDR1 and CDR2 (germline): MGHDK, SYGVNS. The DNA for the CDR3 is TGTGCCAGCAGTCCAGCCGGGACAGGGAGAAGCAGTGAAGCTTTCTTT. Translation gives CASSPAGTGRSSEAFF.

With respect to this clone: Within the sample, other DNA sequences also encode this same CDR3. J is TRBJ1-2 and V is TRBV9, with D possibly TRBD1 on 6 matching bases. The CDR3 runs to 13 residues. V was pared by 2 bases and J by 2 bases, with 7 bases between. Germline CDR1 is SGDLS and CDR2 is YYNGEE. The CDR3 region is CASSVGQNYGYTF. CDR3 bases: TGTGCCAGCAGCGTTGGACAGAACTATGGCTACACCTTC. Combining the CDR3 with reference TRBV9 and TRBJ1-2 gives the whole variable domain DSGVTQTPKHLITATGQRVTLRCSPRSGDLSVYWYQQSLDQGLQFLIQYYNGEERAKGNILERFSAQQFPDLHSELNLSSLELGDSALYFCASSVGQNYGYTFGSGTRLTVV.

V is TRBV10-3 and J is TRBJ1-2; TRBD1 agrees at 7 bases. CDR3 size: 14 residues. Trimming took 2 bases from V and 7 from J; bases not matched to a gene: 7. CDR1 and CDR2 (germline): ENHRY, SYGVKD. The CDR3 bases are TGTGCCATCAGTGAGGTGACAGGGTATGGTGGCTACACCTTC. Amino acid sequence: CAISEVTGYGGYTF.

V and J are TRBV24-1 and TRBJ1-5; no clear D gene. The CDR3 loop spans 15 amino acids. Germline values: CDR1 KGHDR, CDR2 SFDVKD. Trimming pared 3 bases from V and 4 bases from J, leaving 12 bases between. DNA of the CDR3: TGTGCCACCAGTGATGGGGAGCCTTATAATCAGCCCCAGCATTTT. This encodes CATSDGEPYNQPQHF.

This rearrangement joins TRBV13 to TRBJ2-4, with 7 positions matching TRBD2. The junction had 5 bases not matched to a gene; V was cut back by 7 bases and J by 2 bases. The CDR3 runs 14 residues. Germline lookup yields CDR1 PRHDT and CDR2 FYEKMQ (reference sequence). The CDR3 loop is CASKKGGTKNIQYF. CDR3 DNA sequence: TGTGCCAGCAAGAAGGGAGGGACCAAAAACATTCAGTACTTC.

This rearrangement joins TRBV5-1 to TRBJ1-2; D is undetermined. V shed 1 base and J shed 6 bases, with 16 bases lying between them. This CDR3 has 15 residues. The germline CDR1 and CDR2 sequences are SGHRS and YFSETQ. The CDR3 is CASSLILADPDGYTF. CDR3 DNA sequence: TGCGCCAGCAGCTTGATTCTAGCGGATCCGGATGGCTACACCTTC.

J is TRBJ2-2 and V is TRBV6-4; D may be TRBD2 (6 bases). V lost 3 bases and J lost 0, with 17 bases in between. The CDR3 has 18 amino acids. Germline-derived CDR1 and CDR2 are MRHNA and SNTAGT. CDR3 sequence reads: CASSDALVRGPNTGELFF. CDR3 sequence (DNA): TGTGCCAGCAGTGATGCCCTGGTGCGGGGCCCGAACACCGGGGAGCTGTTTTTT.